The 8 T cell receptor beta chains reported below all come from one sample, sequenced in a study of shared clonotypes between healthy human individuals. Generated by immunoSEQ multiplex PCR, the TCRdb table keeps only in-frame clones and is missing some. Among a few million clones, around nine tenths were seen once, and the ten largest hold over 0.12%. The sequencing input was naive CD4+ T cells sorted from blood. As to subset: CD45RA+ positively selected. All receptors derive from a man aged 18 to 29 in good health.

The chain couples TRBV28 to TRBJ1-5; D possibly corresponds to TRBD1 (5 bases). The CDR3 loop spans 15 amino acids. The germline gives CDR1 MDHEN, CDR2 SYDVKM. V was clipped by 8 bases and J by 0 bases, with 14 bases between them. The CDR3 spells CASRQGPNSNQPQHF. CDR3 sequence (DNA): TGTGCCAGCCGGCAGGGACCTAATAGCAATCAGCCCCAGCATTTT. Variable domain in full (rest from reference TRBV28 and TRBJ1-5): DVKVTQSSRYLVKRTGEKVFLECVQDMDHENMFWYRQDPGLGLRLIYFSYDVKMKEKGDIPEGYSVSREKKERFSLILESASTNQTSMYLCASRQGPNSNQPQHFGDGTRLSIL.

The chain couples TRBV19 to TRBJ1-6, with D unresolved. Trimming cost V 5 bases and J 9 bases, with 17 bases left between them. The CDR3 runs 15 residues. Per germline, CDR1 LNHDA and CDR2 SQIVND (reference sequence). The chain's CDR3 is CASSPRSGLSSPLHF. The CDR3 DNA reads as TGTGCCAGTAGTCCCCGATCCGGTTTATCTTCACCCCTCCACTTT.

A few counts support this clone. This sequence joins TRBV29-1 and TRBJ1-2; 7 bases map to TRBD1. Trimming removed 6 bases from V and 0 bases from J; junction bases left unmatched: 7. The CDR3 is made up of 14 amino acids. CDR1 SQVTM and CDR2 ANQGSEA come from the germline V gene. CDR3 sequence (DNA): TGCAGCGTAGGGACAGAGGGGACTAACTATGGCTACACCTTC. Residues: CSVGTEGTNYGYTF.

The rearrangement joins TRBV2 to TRBJ2-7; 7 bases map to TRBD1. V dropped 4 bases and J dropped 1; count of bases not matched to a gene: 7. The CDR3 spans 15 residues. Germline V gene lookup returns CDR1 SNHLY and CDR2 FYNNEI. CDR3 protein: CASSGGGPQSYEQYF. The CDR3 nucleotides read TGTGCCAGCAGTGGAGGGGGCCCCCAATCCTACGAGCAGTACTTC.

The genes are TRBV5-4 and TRBJ2-7; 9 bases align to TRBD1. Germline CDR1 reads SGHNT; CDR2 reads YYREEE (reference sequence). The CDR3 totals 14 residues. V trimming: 4 bases; J trimming: 4 bases; junction bases outside the gene matches: 6. CDR3 DNA sequence: TGTGCCAGCAGCGGCGGACAGGGGAAGTACGAGCAGTACTTC. The encoded protein is CASSGGQGKYEQYF.

This chain connects TRBV5-4 to TRBJ2-5; the match to TRBD2 covers 16 bases. Germline CDR1 SGHNT, CDR2 YYREEE (reference sequence). The trim removed 4 bases at V and 4 bases at J, leaving 4 bases unmatched. CDR3 size: 16 residues. CDR3 in DNA: TGTGCCAGCAGCCTGGGACTAGCGGGAGGGCCAGAGACCCAGTACTTC. It is translated as CASSLGLAGGPETQYF.

This clone was seen once. Different DNA sequences within this sample yield the same CDR3. The chain joins TRBV6-5 to TRBJ2-1; no clear D gene. CDR1 is MNHEY and CDR2 is SVGAGI in the germline V gene. Trimming stripped 2 bases from V and 10 bases from J, with 9 bases between. The CDR3 contains 12 residues. CDR3 sequence: CASSYGAGEQFF. For the CDR3, the DNA is TGTGCCAGCAGTTACGGTGCAGGAGAGCAGTTCTTC.

This sequence joins TRBV4-3 and TRBJ1-1; D might be TRBD1 (5 bases). The germline V and J ends were trimmed by 1 base and 0 bases, with 9 bases remaining between them. The CDR3 extends over 15 amino acids. Germline V lookup: CDR1 LGHNA, CDR2 YSLEER. CDR3 in amino acids: CASSQGGGMNTEAFF. As DNA, the CDR3 is TGCGCCAGCAGCCAAGGCGGGGGAATGAACACTGAAGCTTTCTTT.